This TCR beta chain derives from a study of blood T cell repertoires in COVID-19. Study summary: Material from acute and convalescent COVID-19 was sourced from the United States, Italy and Spain. The cDNA or gDNA used as material had been derived from T cells, B-cell-depleted T cells, or PBMCs.

The CDR3 is 14 amino acids. Per the germline V gene, CDR1 is MNHEY and CDR2 is SVGAGI. V was clipped by 6 bases and J by 5 bases; unmatched bases: 9. Study processing details: Estimated nucleated cell counts came from reference gene primer amplification. Data came from immunoSEQ multiplex PCR; TCRdb stores just in-frame clones and leaves some out. The DNA gave D and trimming, while V, J and clone size come from that table. The sample lists a few hundred thousand clones; around 89% were seen once. The chain combines TRBV6-5 with TRBJ2-7; 8 bases fit TRBD2. The sequence was obtained from a woman between 45 and 60 years old with active or convalescent COVID-19. The sequenced sample consisted of peripheral blood. Here the CDR3 reads CASRKTSGGNEQYF. For the CDR3, the DNA is TGTGCCAGCAGGAAAACTAGCGGTGGCAACGAGCAGTACTTC.